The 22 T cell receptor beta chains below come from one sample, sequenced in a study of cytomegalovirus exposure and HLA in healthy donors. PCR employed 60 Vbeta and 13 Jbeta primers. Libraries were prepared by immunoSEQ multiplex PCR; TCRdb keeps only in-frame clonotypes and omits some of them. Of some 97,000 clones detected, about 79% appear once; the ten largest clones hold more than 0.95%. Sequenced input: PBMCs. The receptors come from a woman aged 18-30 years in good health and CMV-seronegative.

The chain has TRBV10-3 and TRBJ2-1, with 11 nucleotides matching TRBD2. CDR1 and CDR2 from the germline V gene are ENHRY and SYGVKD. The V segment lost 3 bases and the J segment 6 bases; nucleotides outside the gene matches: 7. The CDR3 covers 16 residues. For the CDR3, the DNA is TGTGCCATCAGTGACATAGCGGGAGGGGCCGCCAATGAGCAGTTCTTC. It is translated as CAISDIAGGAANEQFF.

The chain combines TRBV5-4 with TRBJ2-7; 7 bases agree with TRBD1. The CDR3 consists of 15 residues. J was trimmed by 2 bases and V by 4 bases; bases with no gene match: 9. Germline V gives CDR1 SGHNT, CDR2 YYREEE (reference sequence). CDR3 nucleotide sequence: TGTGCCAGCAGCGCACCGGGACAGTACACCTACGAGCAGTACTTC. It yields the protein CASSAPGQYTYEQYF.

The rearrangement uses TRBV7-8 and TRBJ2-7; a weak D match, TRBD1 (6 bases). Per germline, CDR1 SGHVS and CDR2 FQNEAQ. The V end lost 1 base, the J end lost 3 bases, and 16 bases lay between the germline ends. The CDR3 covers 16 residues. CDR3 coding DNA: TGTGCCAGCAGCTTAGTCCCACAGGGAAGTAGCTACGAGCAGTACTTC. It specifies CASSLVPQGSSYEQYF.

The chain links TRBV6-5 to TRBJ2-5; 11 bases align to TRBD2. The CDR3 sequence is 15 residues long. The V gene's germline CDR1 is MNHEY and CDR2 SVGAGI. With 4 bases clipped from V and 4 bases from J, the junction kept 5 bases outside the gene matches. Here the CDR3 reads CASSSLAGGRETQYF. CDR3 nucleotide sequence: TGTGCCAGCAGTTCTCTAGCGGGGGGTAGAGAGACCCAGTACTTC.

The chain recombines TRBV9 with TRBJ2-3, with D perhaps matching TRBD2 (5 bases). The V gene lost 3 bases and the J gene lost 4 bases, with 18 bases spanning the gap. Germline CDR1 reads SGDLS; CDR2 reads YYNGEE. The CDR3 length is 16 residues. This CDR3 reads CASSARGSAPPDTQYF. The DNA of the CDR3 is TGTGCCAGCAGCGCTCGCGGTAGCGCCCCCCCAGATACGCAGTATTTT. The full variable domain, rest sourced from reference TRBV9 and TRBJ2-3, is DSGVTQTPKHLITATGQRVTLRCSPRSGDLSVYWYQQSLDQGLQFLIQYYNGEERAKGNILERFSAQQFPDLHSELNLSSLELGDSALYFCASSARGSAPPDTQYFGPGTRLTVL.

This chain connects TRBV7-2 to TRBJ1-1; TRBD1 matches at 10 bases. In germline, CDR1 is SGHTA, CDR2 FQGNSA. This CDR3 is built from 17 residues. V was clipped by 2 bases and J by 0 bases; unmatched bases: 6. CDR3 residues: CASSLRDRGPMNTEAFF. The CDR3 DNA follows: TGTGCCAGCAGCTTAAGGGACAGGGGACCCATGAACACTGAAGCTTTCTTT.

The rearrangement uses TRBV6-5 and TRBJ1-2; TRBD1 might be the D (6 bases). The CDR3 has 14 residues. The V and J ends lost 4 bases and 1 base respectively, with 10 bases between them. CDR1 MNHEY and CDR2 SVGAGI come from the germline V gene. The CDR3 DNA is TGTGCCAGCAGTTCCAACAGGGTTAACTATGGCTACACCTTC. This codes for CASSSNRVNYGYTF.

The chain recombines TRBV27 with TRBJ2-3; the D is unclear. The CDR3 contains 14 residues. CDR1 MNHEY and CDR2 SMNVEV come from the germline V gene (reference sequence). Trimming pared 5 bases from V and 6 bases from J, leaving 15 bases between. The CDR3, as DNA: TGTGCCAGCAGTCCCTACGATCCCAAGGATACGCAGTATTTT. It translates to CASSPYDPKDTQYF.

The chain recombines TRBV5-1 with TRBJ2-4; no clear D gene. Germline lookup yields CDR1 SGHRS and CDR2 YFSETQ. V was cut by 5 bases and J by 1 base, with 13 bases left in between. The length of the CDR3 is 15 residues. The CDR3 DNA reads TGCGCCAGCAGGTGGAACTCCGGGGCCAAAAACATTCAGTACTTC. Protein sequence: CASRWNSGAKNIQYF.

The CDR3 loop is CASTDPGGNPGELFF. DNA of the CDR3: TGTGCCAGCACCGACCCGGGTGGAAACCCCGGGGAGCTGTTTTTT. The rearrangement uses TRBV6-5 and TRBJ2-2; D gene uncertain. V lost 7 bases and J lost 6, with 18 bases in between. CDR3 length equals 15 residues. Germline V CDR1 and CDR2: MNHEY, SVGAGI.

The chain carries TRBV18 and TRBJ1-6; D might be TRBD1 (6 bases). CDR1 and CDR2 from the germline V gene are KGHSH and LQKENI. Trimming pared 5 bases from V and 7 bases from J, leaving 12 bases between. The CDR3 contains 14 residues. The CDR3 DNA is TGTGCCAGCTCATGGCAGGGGAGCAATTCACCCCTCCACTTT. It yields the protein CASSWQGSNSPLHF.

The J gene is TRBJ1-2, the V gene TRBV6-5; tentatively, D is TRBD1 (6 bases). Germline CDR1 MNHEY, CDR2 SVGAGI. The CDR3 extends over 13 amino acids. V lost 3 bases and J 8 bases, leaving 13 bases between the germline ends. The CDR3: CASSYGQGKGYTF. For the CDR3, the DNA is TGTGCCAGCAGTTATGGGCAGGGGAAGGGCTACACCTTC.

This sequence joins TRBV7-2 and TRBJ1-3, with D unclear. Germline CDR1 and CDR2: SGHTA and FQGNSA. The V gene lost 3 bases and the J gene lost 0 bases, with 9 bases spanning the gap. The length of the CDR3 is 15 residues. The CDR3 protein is CASSFVSSSGNTIYF. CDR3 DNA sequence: TGTGCCAGCAGCTTCGTATCTAGCTCTGGAAACACCATATATTTT.

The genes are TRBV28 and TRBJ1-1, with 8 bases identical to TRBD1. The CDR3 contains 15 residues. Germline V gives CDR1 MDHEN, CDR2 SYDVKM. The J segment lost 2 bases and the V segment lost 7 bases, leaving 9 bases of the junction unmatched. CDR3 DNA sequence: TGTGCCAGCACCCCCGGGGACAGGATTAACACTGAAGCTTTCTTT. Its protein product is CASTPGDRINTEAFF.

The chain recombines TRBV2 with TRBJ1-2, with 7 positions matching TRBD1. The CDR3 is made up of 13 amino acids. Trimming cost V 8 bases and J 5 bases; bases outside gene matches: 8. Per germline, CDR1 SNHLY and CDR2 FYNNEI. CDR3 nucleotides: TGTGCCAGCGGCGGGACAGACGAATATGGCTACACCTTC. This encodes CASGGTDEYGYTF.

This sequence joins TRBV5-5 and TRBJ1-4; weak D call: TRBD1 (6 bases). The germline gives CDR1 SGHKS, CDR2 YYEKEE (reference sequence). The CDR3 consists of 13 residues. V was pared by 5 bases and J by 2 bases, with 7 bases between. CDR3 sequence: CASSTGTNEKLFF. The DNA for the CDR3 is TGTGCCAGCAGTACAGGGACTAATGAAAAACTGTTTTTT.

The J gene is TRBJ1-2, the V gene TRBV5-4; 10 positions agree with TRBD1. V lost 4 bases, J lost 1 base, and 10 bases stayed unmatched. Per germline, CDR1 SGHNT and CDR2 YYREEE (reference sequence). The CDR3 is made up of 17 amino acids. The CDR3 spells CASSLPGTGDVNYGYTF. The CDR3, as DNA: TGTGCCAGCAGCCTTCCCGGGACAGGGGACGTTAACTATGGCTACACCTTC.

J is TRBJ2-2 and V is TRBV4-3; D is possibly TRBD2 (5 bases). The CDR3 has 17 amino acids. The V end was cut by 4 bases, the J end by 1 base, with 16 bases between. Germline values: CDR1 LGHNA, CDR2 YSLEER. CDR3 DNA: TGCGCCAGCAGCCTAGGGCGGGCTATCCTGAACACCGGGGAGCTGTTTTTT. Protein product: CASSLGRAILNTGELFF.

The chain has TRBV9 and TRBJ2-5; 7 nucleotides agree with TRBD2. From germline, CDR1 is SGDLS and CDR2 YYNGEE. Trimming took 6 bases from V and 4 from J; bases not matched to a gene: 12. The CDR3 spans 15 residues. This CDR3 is CASNRGEGIRETQYF. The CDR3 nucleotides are TGTGCCAGCAACCGGGGGGAAGGGATCCGAGAGACCCAGTACTTC. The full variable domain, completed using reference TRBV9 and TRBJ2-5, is DSGVTQTPKHLITATGQRVTLRCSPRSGDLSVYWYQQSLDQGLQFLIQYYNGEERAKGNILERFSAQQFPDLHSELNLSSLELGDSALYFCASNRGEGIRETQYFGPGTRLLVL.

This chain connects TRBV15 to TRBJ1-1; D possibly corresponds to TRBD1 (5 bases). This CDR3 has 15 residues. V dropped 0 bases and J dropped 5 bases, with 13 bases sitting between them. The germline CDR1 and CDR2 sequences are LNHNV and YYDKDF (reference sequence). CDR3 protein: CATSRDLGGGTEAFF. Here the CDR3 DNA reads TGTGCCACCAGCAGAGATCTCGGGGGTGGAACTGAAGCTTTCTTT.

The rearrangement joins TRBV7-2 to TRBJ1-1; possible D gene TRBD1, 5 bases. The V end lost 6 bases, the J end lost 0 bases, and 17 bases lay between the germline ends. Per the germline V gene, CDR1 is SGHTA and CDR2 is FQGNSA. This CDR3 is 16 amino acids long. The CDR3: CASRTQGGEMNTEAFF. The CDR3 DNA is TGTGCCAGCAGAACTCAGGGAGGGGAAATGAACACTGAAGCTTTCTTT.

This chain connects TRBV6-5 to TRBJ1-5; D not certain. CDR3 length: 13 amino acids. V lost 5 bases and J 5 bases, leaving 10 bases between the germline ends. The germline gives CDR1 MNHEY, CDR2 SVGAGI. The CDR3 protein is CASSAPGHQPQHF. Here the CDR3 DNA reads TGTGCCAGCAGTGCCCCAGGCCATCAGCCCCAGCATTTT.